This T cell receptor beta chain was observed in a study of blood T cell repertoires in COVID-19. About the research overall: COVID-19 samples, acute and convalescent, were from the United States, Italy and Spain. Nucleic acid was either cDNA or gDNA, and it came from T cells, B-cell-depleted T cells, or PBMCs.

This CDR3 contains 16 residues. Germline lookup yields CDR1 MNHEY and CDR2 SVGEGT. J lost 2 bases, V lost 0 bases, and 7 bases had no gene match. In the study's own analysis: From reference gene primer amplification, estimates of nucleated cell counts were derived. The protocol was immunoSEQ multiplex PCR, while the TCRdb copy is restricted to in-frame clones and leaves out a portion. V and J calls and clone size are given by that table; D and trimming were obtained from the DNA. There are approximately 210,000 clones in the sample; over 70% occur only once, and more than 8% lies in the top ten. The receptor's source is a woman aged 45-59 years with acute or convalescent COVID-19. The genes are TRBV6-2 or TRBV6-3 and TRBJ2-7; 7 bases match TRBD2. The sequencing input was peripheral blood. This CDR3 reads CASSYSSLAAPYEQYF. For the CDR3, the DNA is TGTGCCAGCAGTTACTCGAGTCTAGCGGCCCCCTACGAGCAGTACTTC.